The 17 T cell receptor beta chains in this list originate from one sample, sequenced in a study of blood T cells in healthy people across ages. A second about 7 to 12 cycle PCR used barcoded and J-beta primers. A single record per CDR3 protein comes from TCRdb applying MiXCR to the 5' RACE reads. The repertoire holds hundreds of thousands of distinct CDR3 sequences, approximately 40% seen once, with about 30% in the top ten. The specimen was blood. The receptors were sampled from a man older than 75 in good health.

Only a few counts were recorded for this clonotype. The chain's CDR3 is CASSLGQTAYEQYF. For the CDR3, the DNA is TGTGCCAGCAGCTTGGGACAGACAGCCTACGAGCAGTACTTC. This chain joins TRBV7-2 and TRBJ2-7; 7 positions agree with TRBD1. The V gene's germline CDR1 is SGHTA and CDR2 FQGNSA. V dropped 3 bases and J dropped 2; count of bases not matched to a gene: 4. The CDR3 spans 14 residues.

This clonotype occurred many times. The chain employs TRBV3-1 and TRBJ2-7; D gene uncertain. Trimming pared 1 base from V and 4 bases from J, leaving 11 bases between. Germline V gene lookup returns CDR1 LGHDT and CDR2 YNNKEL (reference sequence). The CDR3 totals 14 residues. The DNA for the CDR3 is TGTGCCAGCAGCCAAGGAAACTTTATGTACGAGCAGTACTTC. Encoded protein: CASSQGNFMYEQYF.

The sample holds a few counts of this clonotype. The V and J genes are TRBV5-1 and TRBJ2-2; D is undetermined. V lost 2 bases and J 3 bases, leaving 5 bases between the germline ends. Germline-derived CDR1 and CDR2 are SGHRS and YFSETQ. The CDR3 loop spans 13 amino acids. CDR3 sequence (DNA): TGCGCCAGCAGCTTTCTCGACACCGGGGAGCTGTTTTTT. The encoded protein is CASSFLDTGELFF.

The V gene is TRBV3-1, the J gene TRBJ2-1; 10 positions agree with TRBD2. This CDR3 has 13 amino acids. The V gene's germline CDR1 is LGHDT and CDR2 YNNKEL (reference sequence). With V trimmed by 2 bases and J by 10 bases, 2 bases remained unmatched. CDR3 in amino acids: CASSQKLAGEQFF. DNA of the CDR3: TGTGCCAGCAGCCAAAAACTAGCGGGGGAGCAGTTCTTC.

V and J are TRBV7-2 and TRBJ1-2; D is unresolved. V lost 0 bases to trimming and J lost 0 bases, with 8 bases between them. The CDR3 has 15 residues. Per the germline V gene, CDR1 is SGHTA and CDR2 is FQGNSA. The CDR3 DNA is TGTGCCAGCAGCTTAGCGGCAGCGCCTAACTATGGCTACACCTTC. Encoded protein: CASSLAAAPNYGYTF.

The chain employs TRBV12-3 or TRBV12-4 and TRBJ2-1; no firm D call. Trimming shortened V by 5 bases and J by 3 bases, and 11 bases separated the two germline ends. This CDR3 comprises 14 residues. This CDR3 reads CASSPGRLYNEQFF. In DNA, the CDR3 is TGTGCCAGCAGTCCGGGTCGTCTCTACAATGAGCAGTTCTTC.

The chain couples TRBV7-2 to TRBJ1-5, with TRBD1 as a possible D gene (6 bases). V lost 10 bases and J 3 bases, leaving 10 bases between the germline ends. Germline V gene lookup returns CDR1 SGHTA and CDR2 FQGNSA. CDR3 length equals 12 residues. The chain's CDR3 is CATRQANQPQHF. CDR3 coding DNA: TGTGCCACTCGACAGGCCAATCAGCCCCAGCATTTT.

This clonotype was counted at least ten times. This chain uses TRBV3-1 with TRBJ1-6, with 9 bases aligning to TRBD1. The trim removed 4 bases at V and 10 bases at J, leaving 8 bases unmatched. The germline CDR1 and CDR2 sequences are LGHDT and YNNKEL (reference sequence). The CDR3 contains 15 residues. This chain's CDR3 is CASSLRDRDDSPLHF. CDR3 bases: TGTGCCAGCAGCCTTCGGGACAGGGACGACTCACCCCTCCACTTT.

The J gene is TRBJ2-7, the V gene TRBV13; D not resolved. CDR3 length equals 14 residues. Trimming removed 0 bases from V and 4 bases from J, with 10 bases in between. CDR1 and CDR2 from the germline V gene are PRHDT and FYEKMQ (reference sequence). The CDR3 here is CASSLGEDRYEQYF. The CDR3 DNA reads as TGTGCCAGCAGCTTAGGCGAGGATCGTTACGAGCAGTACTTC. Complete variable domain (other parts from reference TRBV13 and TRBJ2-7): AAGVIQSPRHLIKEKRETATLKCYPIPRHDTVYWYQQGPGQDPQFLISFYEKMQSDKGSIPDRFSAQQFSDYHSELNMSSLELGDSALYFCASSLGEDRYEQYFGPGTRLTVT.

The chain has TRBV7-3 and TRBJ2-1, with 11 bases matching TRBD2. From germline, CDR1 is SGHTA and CDR2 FQGTGA. The CDR3 sequence is 17 residues long. V dropped 5 bases and J dropped 0; count of bases not matched to a gene: 6. The CDR3, as DNA: TGTGCCAGCAGCCCCCGACTAGCGGGGAGCTCCTACAATGAGCAGTTCTTC. This translates into CASSPRLAGSSYNEQFF.

CDR3 DNA sequence: TGTGCCAGCAGTGGGGGACAGATTAACACTGAAGCTTTCTTT. It translates to CASSGGQINTEAFF. The chain uses TRBV25-1 and TRBJ1-1; 7 nucleotides match TRBD1. The CDR3 contains 14 residues. With 4 bases clipped from V and 2 bases from J, the junction kept 4 bases outside the gene matches. CDR1 is MGHDK and CDR2 is SYGVNS in the germline V gene.

The V gene is TRBV4-3, the J gene TRBJ2-1, with D possibly being TRBD2 (5 bases). Trimming took off 1 base at V and 10 bases at J, with 14 bases between the two ends. This CDR3 region has 14 residues. CDR1 LGHNA and CDR2 YSLEER come from the germline V gene. CDR3 in DNA: TGCGCCAGCAGCCAAGTTTATCGCGAGGGAGAGCAGTTCTTC. It is translated as CASSQVYREGEQFF.

The rearrangement links TRBV20-1 to TRBJ2-7, with 11 bases fitting TRBD1. V trimming: 2 bases; J trimming: 5 bases; junction bases outside the gene matches: 5. This CDR3 is 14 amino acids long. Germline V CDR1 and CDR2: DFQATT, SNEGSKA (reference sequence). The CDR3: CSARTGDRGNEQYF. DNA of the CDR3: TGCAGTGCTAGAACAGGGGACAGGGGGAACGAGCAGTACTTC.

The chain combines TRBV20-1 with TRBJ2-1; D gene unclear. Germline V lookup: CDR1 DFQATT, CDR2 SNEGSKA (reference sequence). V was shortened by 5 bases and J by 7 bases, with 15 bases between the two germline ends. This CDR3 has 13 amino acids. The chain's CDR3 is CSARTSVGNEQFF. The CDR3 coding sequence is TGCAGTGCTCGCACCTCCGTTGGGAATGAGCAGTTCTTC.

This clonotype was detected a few times. The chain recombines TRBV7-3 with TRBJ2-3; 10 nucleotides line up with TRBD2. This CDR3 has 14 residues. Germline-derived CDR1 and CDR2 are SGHTA and FQGTGA. V lost 1 base and J lost 5; bases outside the gene matches: 0. The CDR3 loop reads CASSLIAGGDTQYF. The CDR3 bases are TGTGCCAGCAGCTTAATAGCGGGAGGAGATACGCAGTATTTT.

There are many counts of this clonotype. The genes are TRBV29-1 and TRBJ2-3, with 7 bases lining up with TRBD2. The J segment lost 4 bases and the V segment lost 1 base, leaving 11 bases of the junction unmatched. Germline assignment: CDR1 SQVTM and CDR2 ANQGSEA. The CDR3 is made up of 16 amino acids. CDR3 DNA: TGCAGCGTTGAAGGTAGAGCTAGCGGCAGTTCAGATACGCAGTATTTT. It translates to CSVEGRASGSSDTQYF.

J is TRBJ2-1 and V is TRBV27, with 9 bases lining up with TRBD2. Per the germline V gene, CDR1 is MNHEY and CDR2 is SMNVEV (reference sequence). J gave up 6 bases and V 3 bases, and 12 bases lay outside the gene matches. This CDR3 region has 17 residues. The CDR3 DNA is TGTGCCAGCAGTTTGGAGTTGCGGGGGGGCTATGGCAATGAGCAGTTCTTC. Encoded protein: CASSLELRGGYGNEQFF.